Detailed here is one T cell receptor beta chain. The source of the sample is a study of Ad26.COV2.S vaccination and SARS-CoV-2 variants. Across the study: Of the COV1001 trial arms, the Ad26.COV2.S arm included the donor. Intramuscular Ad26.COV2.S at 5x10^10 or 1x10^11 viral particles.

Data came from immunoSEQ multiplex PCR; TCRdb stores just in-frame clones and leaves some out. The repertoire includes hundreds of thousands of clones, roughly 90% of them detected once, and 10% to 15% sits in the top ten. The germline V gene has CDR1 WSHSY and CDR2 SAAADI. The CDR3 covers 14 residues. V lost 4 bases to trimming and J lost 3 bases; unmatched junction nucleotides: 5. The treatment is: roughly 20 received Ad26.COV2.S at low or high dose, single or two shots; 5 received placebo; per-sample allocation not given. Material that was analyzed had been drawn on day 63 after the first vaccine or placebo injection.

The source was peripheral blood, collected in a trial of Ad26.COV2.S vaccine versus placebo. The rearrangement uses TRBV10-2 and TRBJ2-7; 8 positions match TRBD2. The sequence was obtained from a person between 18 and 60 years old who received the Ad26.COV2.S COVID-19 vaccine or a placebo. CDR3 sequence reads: CASSVPSGYYEQYF. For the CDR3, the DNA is TGCGCCAGCAGTGTTCCTAGCGGGTACTACGAGCAGTACTTC.